This paragraph covers one TCR beta chain sequence. The data belong to a study of shared T cell receptors in the human thymus. Sequenced by immunoSEQ multiplex PCR; TCRdb stores in-frame clones only, minus some. The repertoire holds some 640,000 clones, with approximately 87% as singletons. The CDR3 extends over 18 amino acids. Germline CDR1 reads SGHDN; CDR2 reads FVKESK. Trimming removed 4 bases at V and 3 bases at J, with 24 bases between. The same specimen was also included in a second study, on human thymus T cells. That publication notes: Donor material was obtained from healthy Finnish infants undergoing corrective surgery for congenital heart defects. Corrective cardiac surgery supplied the resected thymus tissue. Thymic as well as blood repertoires seemed to favor certain V and J genes unevenly.

The gene calls are TRBV14 and TRBJ1-2; tentative D call: TRBD1 (5 bases). Sequencing was performed on thymocytes. This clonotype was sampled from a boy less than two years old with a congenital heart defect. The CDR3 loop is CASSPQARARSNDYGYTF. DNA for the CDR3: TGTGCCAGCAGCCCACAGGCAAGGGCGAGGTCGAACGACTATGGCTACACCTTC.